Below, 26 T cell receptor beta chains from the same sample are listed, as sequenced in a study of T cells in Graves' hyperthyroidism and ophthalmopathy. There were TCR beta CDR3 regions amplified from RNA transcripts. When the TCR CDR3 underwent first-round RT-PCR, the HTBI primer set was used. TCRdb fed the multiplex PCR reads into MiXCR, producing one record per CDR3 protein. The sample carries 360,000 or so distinct CDR3 sequences, approximately 19% recorded once. The sequenced sample was blood. The receptors were gathered from a woman in her late teens or twenties with Graves' hyperthyroidism.

The chain joins TRBV30 to TRBJ1-1; D unclear. This CDR3 region has 13 residues. V shed 0 bases and J shed 3 bases, with 8 bases lying between them. Germline V gives CDR1 GTSNPN, CDR2 SVGIG (reference sequence). CDR3: CAWSVLGHTEAFF. In DNA, the CDR3 is TGTGCCTGGAGTGTACTTGGGCACACTGAAGCTTTCTTT.

The V and J genes are TRBV2 and TRBJ2-7, with 8 positions matching TRBD1. The trim removed 6 bases at V and 4 bases at J, leaving 2 bases unmatched. The germline gives CDR1 SNHLY, CDR2 FYNNEI. This CDR3 has 12 amino acids. CDR3 in DNA: TGTGCCAGCAGGGGACAGGTTTACGAGCAGTACTTC. This gives the protein CASRGQVYEQYF. Using reference TRBV2 and TRBJ2-7 for the parts outside the CDR3, the full variable domain is EPEVTQTPSHQVTQMGQEVILRCVPISNHLYFYWYRQILGQKVEFLVSFYNNEISEKSEIFDDQFSVERPDGSNFTLKIRSTKLEDSAMYFCASRGQVYEQYFGPGTRLTVT.

This clonotype was counted a few times. This chain uses TRBV5-1 with TRBJ2-2, with D possibly called TRBD1 or TRBD2 (5 bases each). The V end was cut by 4 bases, the J end by 7 bases, with 17 bases between. The CDR3 sequence is 15 residues long. Germline lookup yields CDR1 SGHRS and CDR2 YFSETQ. DNA for the CDR3: TGCGCCAGCAGCGGGGACCGACCTCTCGGCGGGGAGCTGTTTTTT. Its translation: CASSGDRPLGGELFF. The full variable domain, with the rest looked up from reference TRBV5-1 and TRBJ2-2, is KAGVTQTPRYLIKTRGQQVTLSCSPISGHRSVSWYQQTPGQGLQFLFEYFSETQRNKGNFPGRFSGRQFSNSRSEMNVSTLELGDSALYLCASSGDRPLGGELFFGEGSRLTVL.

This clonotype was found many times. This chain connects TRBV7-9 to TRBJ2-6; D is ambiguous. Trimming stripped 2 bases from V and 0 bases from J, with 5 bases between. This CDR3 contains 15 residues. Germline CDR1 is SEHNR and CDR2 is FQNEAQ (reference sequence). The CDR3 here is CASSLLVSGANVLTF. CDR3 nucleotide sequence: TGTGCCAGCAGCTTACTAGTCTCTGGGGCCAACGTCCTGACTTTC.

This clonotype was recorded at least ten times. The rearrangement links TRBV2 to TRBJ2-7; D remains ambiguous. Germline V gene sequence: CDR1 SNHLY, CDR2 FYNNEI. The CDR3 contains 11 residues. With 2 bases removed from V and 5 bases from J, the gap between germline ends came to 4 bases. The CDR3 protein is CASSETDEQYF. The CDR3 DNA is TGTGCCAGCAGTGAAACGGACGAGCAGTACTTC.

The chain links TRBV28 to TRBJ1-1; no clear D. The CDR3 covers 15 residues. V was cut by 5 bases and J by 1 base, with 14 bases left in between. Germline CDR1 reads MDHEN; CDR2 reads SYDVKM. The chain's CDR3 is CASSPLRHSNTEAFF. CDR3 sequence (DNA): TGTGCCAGCAGTCCTCTTCGACACTCGAACACTGAAGCTTTCTTT. The full variable domain, its missing parts supplied by reference TRBV28 and TRBJ1-1, is DVKVTQSSRYLVKRTGEKVFLECVQDMDHENMFWYRQDPGLGLRLIYFSYDVKMKEKGDIPEGYSVSREKKERFSLILESASTNQTSMYLCASSPLRHSNTEAFFGQGTRLTVV.

This clonotype has at least ten counts. The chain has TRBV10-3 and TRBJ2-5, with 9 bases matching TRBD1. The ends lost 3 bases at V and 0 bases at J; junction bases unmatched: 5. From germline, CDR1 is ENHRY and CDR2 SYGVKD. The CDR3 spans 16 residues. The CDR3 nucleotides are TGTGCCATCAGTGATTCTCGGACAGGGGACCAAGAGACCCAGTACTTC. This gives the protein CAISDSRTGDQETQYF.

This clonotype was seen at least ten times. V gene TRBV9 combines with J gene TRBJ2-2; perhaps TRBD1 as D (7 bases). V lost 0 bases to trimming and J lost 5 bases, with 11 bases between them. Germline CDR1 SGDLS, CDR2 YYNGEE. CDR3 length equals 15 residues. The CDR3 DNA sequence: TGTGCCAGCAGCGTAGGCAGGGGGGCAACCGGGGAGCTGTTTTTT. The encoded protein is CASSVGRGATGELFF.

This clonotype was counted between two and nine times. This chain connects TRBV28 to TRBJ1-6; a possible D gene is TRBD1 (5 bases). Germline-derived CDR1 and CDR2 are MDHEN and SYDVKM. The V end lost 11 bases, the J end lost 7 bases, and 24 bases lay between the germline ends. This CDR3 spans 16 amino acids. Here the CDR3 DNA reads TGTGCCTGTACGGTTGGGGGATTTCTATCAAATTCACCCCTCCACTTT. Translation gives CACTVGGFLSNSPLHF.

The J gene is TRBJ2-3, the V gene TRBV25-1; no definite D call. V shed 2 bases and J shed 2 bases, with 8 bases lying between them. The CDR3 is made up of 14 amino acids. Germline V lookup: CDR1 MGHDK, CDR2 SYGVNS. The CDR3 loop reads CASSESYPTDTQYF. In nucleotides, the CDR3 is TGTGCCAGCAGTGAAAGTTATCCCACAGATACGCAGTATTTT.

This clonotype was picked up many times. The chain couples TRBV12-3 or TRBV12-4 to TRBJ1-1, with D hard to call. This CDR3 spans 13 amino acids. CDR3 protein: CALRPTGTTEAFF. The CDR3 nucleotides are TGTGCTCTCCGGCCAACGGGTACCACTGAAGCTTTCTTT.

This clonotype was seen repeatedly, ten times or more. The chain is built from TRBV7-3 and TRBJ1-2, with D possibly TRBD1 on 5 matching bases. The germline V and J ends were trimmed by 5 bases and 5 bases, with 12 bases remaining between them. In germline, CDR1 is SGHTA, CDR2 FQGTGA. This CDR3 comprises 13 residues. CDR3 in DNA: TGTGCCAGCAGCCCGGACACCTCTTATGGCTACACCTTC. Protein product: CASSPDTSYGYTF.

This clonotype occurred many times. This likely comes from a read error, as the CDR3 has no conserved phenylalanine or tryptophan at its end. The chain uses TRBV20-1 and TRBJ2-7; D may be TRBD1 (6 bases). The CDR3 loop spans 12 amino acids. Germline CDR1 reads DFQATT; CDR2 reads SNEGSKA (reference sequence). Trimming stripped 5 bases from V and 1 base from J, with 9 bases between. CDR3 region: CSAGQISYEQYS. CDR3 nucleotides: TGCAGTGCTGGACAGATTTCCTACGAGCAGTACTCC.

CDR3 in amino acids: CASSRFQGVNYGYTF. The CDR3 DNA reads TGTGCCAGCAGTCGCTTTCAAGGGGTCAACTATGGCTACACCTTC. The chain carries TRBV12-3 or TRBV12-4 and TRBJ1-2; D is perhaps TRBD1 (5 bases). The length of the CDR3 is 15 residues. Trimming cost V 5 bases and J 2 bases, with 15 bases left between them.

This clonotype came up once. The rearrangement links TRBV6-1 to TRBJ2-5, with 7 bases identical to TRBD1. Germline loops: CDR1 MNHNS, CDR2 SASEGT. Trimming cost V 11 bases and J 5 bases; bases outside gene matches: 11. This CDR3 is 13 amino acids long. The DNA of the CDR3 is TGTGCCGGCTCCGAGGGGGCACGGGAGACCCAGTACTTC. It is translated as CAGSEGARETQYF.

The rearrangement links TRBV12-3 or TRBV12-4 to TRBJ1-2; TRBD1 might be the D (5 bases). V dropped 8 bases and J dropped 1 base, with 14 bases sitting between them. This CDR3 is built from 14 residues. The CDR3: CASAFTQVNYGYTF. The CDR3 DNA follows: TGTGCCAGCGCATTTACACAGGTTAACTATGGCTACACCTTC.

The CDR3 nucleotides read TGTGCCAGCAGTGAAGCCACACTATCTAACTATGGCTACACCTTC. As protein: CASSEATLSNYGYTF. The V call is TRBV6-1, the J call TRBJ1-2; D is unclear. This CDR3 spans 15 amino acids. V lost 0 bases, J lost 0 bases, and 8 bases lay in between. CDR1 and CDR2 from the germline V gene are MNHNS and SASEGT.

The sample holds one count of this clonotype. This chain connects TRBV20-1 to TRBJ2-7; 11 bases map to TRBD2. CDR1 DFQATT and CDR2 SNEGSKA come from the germline V gene (reference sequence). V was pared by 6 bases and J by 4 bases, with 8 bases of the junction left unmatched. The CDR3 sequence is 14 residues long. CDR3 bases: TGCAGTGCGCAAAAGACTAGCGGGGAGTACGAGCAGTACTTC. The encoded protein is CSAQKTSGEYEQYF.

This clonotype was found many times. The genes are TRBV24-1 and TRBJ1-5; no definite D call. Trimming removed 9 bases at V and 4 bases at J, with 12 bases between. CDR1 and CDR2 from the germline V gene are KGHDR and SFDVKD. The CDR3 extends over 13 amino acids. The CDR3 protein is CATGGQWNQPQHF. The CDR3 region has the DNA TGTGCCACCGGAGGCCAGTGGAATCAGCCCCAGCATTTT.

A remark on this clonotype: One end of the junction varies from germline; a read error may be responsible. The chain is built from TRBV4-1 and TRBJ2-4, with 8 bases identical to TRBD2. Germline loops: CDR1 MGHRA, CDR2 YSYEKL. This CDR3 has 16 residues. This chain's CDR3 is CASSPLGGVAKNIKYF. CDR3 bases: TGCGCCAGCAGCCCACTCGGGGGGGTAGCCAAAAACATTAAGTACTTC.

This clonotype was picked up many times. This chain links TRBV7-9 with TRBJ1-1; D is perhaps TRBD1 (6 bases). V lost 3 bases and J 8 bases, leaving 10 bases between the germline ends. In germline, CDR1 is SEHNR, CDR2 FQNEAQ (reference sequence). This CDR3 is 12 amino acids long. CDR3 protein: CASSFSGTEAFF. For the CDR3, the DNA is TGTGCCAGCAGCTTCTCCGGGACAGAAGCTTTCTTT. Supplemented by reference TRBV7-9 and TRBJ1-1, the full variable domain reads DTGVSQNPRHKITKRGQNVTFRCDPISEHNRLYWYRQTLGQGPEFLTYFQNEAQLEKSRLLSDRFSAERPKGSFSTLEIQRTEQGDSAMYLCASSFSGTEAFFGQGTRLTVV.

This clonotype has ten or more counts. The chain has TRBV7-9 and TRBJ2-5; D gene unclear. The CDR3 covers 13 residues. V was clipped by 6 bases and J by 1 base, with 9 bases between them. Germline V gene data show CDR1 as SEHNR and CDR2 as FQNEAQ (reference sequence). CDR3 in DNA: TGTGCCAGCAGGAAGCCTCCCCAAGAGACCCAGTACTTC. Translated: CASRKPPQETQYF.

This clonotype was observed many times. The chain employs TRBV12-3 or TRBV12-4 and TRBJ1-1; D not resolved. V lost 7 bases and J lost 0, with 12 bases in between. The length of the CDR3 is 14 residues. In nucleotides, the CDR3 is TGTGCCAGCATCTTATCCTGGGTGAACACTGAAGCTTTCTTT. Residues: CASILSWVNTEAFF.

This clonotype showed up many times. The gene calls are TRBV27 and TRBJ2-5, with 8 nucleotides matching TRBD1. CDR1 is MNHEY and CDR2 is SMNVEV in the germline V gene (reference sequence). With V trimmed by 5 bases and J by 2 bases, 7 bases remained unmatched. This CDR3 contains 15 residues. For the CDR3, the DNA is TGTGCCAGCAGTCTGTACCGACAGGGGCAAGAGACCCAGTACTTC. Residues: CASSLYRQGQETQYF.

This clonotype was detected ten times or more. The chain has TRBV3-1 and TRBJ2-2; D is uncertain. This CDR3 region has 13 residues. Trimming pared 0 bases from V and 6 bases from J, leaving 5 bases between. In germline, CDR1 is LGHDT, CDR2 YNNKEL (reference sequence). The CDR3 DNA follows: TGTGCCAGCAGCCAAGACGGCCCCGGGGAGCTGTTTTTT. This gives the protein CASSQDGPGELFF.

J is TRBJ2-7 and V is TRBV25-1; TRBD2 matches at 7 bases. CDR3 length: 20 amino acids. Germline V gives CDR1 MGHDK, CDR2 SYGVNS. V lost 7 bases and J lost 0; bases outside the gene matches: 24. The CDR3, as DNA: TGTGCCAGCACCACTTCTTGGGTCCAGGGATGGGCTAGCGGCTCCTACGAGCAGTACTTC. Its protein is CASTTSWVQGWASGSYEQYF.